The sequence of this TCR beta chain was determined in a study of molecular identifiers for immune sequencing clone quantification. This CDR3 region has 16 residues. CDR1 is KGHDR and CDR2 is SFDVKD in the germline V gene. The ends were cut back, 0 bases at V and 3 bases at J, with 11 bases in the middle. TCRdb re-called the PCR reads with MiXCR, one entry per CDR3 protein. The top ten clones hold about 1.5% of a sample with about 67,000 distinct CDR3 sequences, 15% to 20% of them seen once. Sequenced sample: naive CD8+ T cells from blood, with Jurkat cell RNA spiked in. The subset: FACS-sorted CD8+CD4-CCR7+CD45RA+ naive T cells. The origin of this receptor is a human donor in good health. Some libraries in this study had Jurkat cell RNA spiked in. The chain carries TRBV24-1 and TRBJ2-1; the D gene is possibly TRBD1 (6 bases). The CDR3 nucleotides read TGTGCCACCAGTGATTTGGGACAGCTAAACTACAATGAGCAGTTCTTC. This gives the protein CATSDLGQLNYNEQFF.